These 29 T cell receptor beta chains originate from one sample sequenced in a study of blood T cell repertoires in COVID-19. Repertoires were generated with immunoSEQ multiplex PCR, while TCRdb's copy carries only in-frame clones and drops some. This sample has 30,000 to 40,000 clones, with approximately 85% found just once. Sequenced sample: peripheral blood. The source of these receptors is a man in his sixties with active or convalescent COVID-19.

For the CDR3, the DNA is TGTGCCACCAGTGATGATACAGGGGGCTATGGCTACACCTTC. This translates into CATSDDTGGYGYTF. The V gene is TRBV24-1, the J gene TRBJ1-2; 8 nucleotides line up with TRBD1. Germline assignment: CDR1 KGHDR and CDR2 SFDVKD. J gave up 4 bases and V 3 bases, and 3 bases lay outside the gene matches. This CDR3 has 14 amino acids.

The CDR3 bases are TGTGCCACCAGCGACAGGGTTGGTCAGCCCCAGCATTTT. This sequence encodes CATSDRVGQPQHF. V usage is TRBV24-1 and J usage is TRBJ1-5, with TRBD1 identical over 7 bases. Trimming took 7 bases from V and 6 from J; bases not matched to a gene: 5. There are 13 residues in the CDR3. Per germline, CDR1 KGHDR and CDR2 SFDVKD.

In nucleotides, the CDR3 is TGCGCCAGCAGCCAGGGACAGGGGGACTTACGGGAGACCCAGTACTTC. This translates into CASSQGQGDLRETQYF. The chain is built from TRBV4-1 and TRBJ2-5; 11 bases line up with TRBD1. Trimming removed 3 bases from V and 5 bases from J; junction bases left unmatched: 8. Germline V gene data show CDR1 as MGHRA and CDR2 as YSYEKL. The CDR3 sequence is 16 residues long.

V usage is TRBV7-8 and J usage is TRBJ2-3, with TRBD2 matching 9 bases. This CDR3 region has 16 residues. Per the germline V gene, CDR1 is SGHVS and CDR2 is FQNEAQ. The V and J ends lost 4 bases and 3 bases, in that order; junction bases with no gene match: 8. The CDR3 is CASSYVAGGATDTQYF. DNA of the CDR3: TGTGCCAGCAGCTATGTTGCGGGGGGGGCTACAGATACGCAGTATTTT. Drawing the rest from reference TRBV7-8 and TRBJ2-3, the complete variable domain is GAGVSQSPRYKVAKRGQDVALRCDPISGHVSLFWYQQALGQGPEFLTYFQNEAQLDKSGLPSDRFFAERPEGSVSTLKIQRTQQEDSAVYLCASSYVAGGATDTQYFGPGTRLTVL.

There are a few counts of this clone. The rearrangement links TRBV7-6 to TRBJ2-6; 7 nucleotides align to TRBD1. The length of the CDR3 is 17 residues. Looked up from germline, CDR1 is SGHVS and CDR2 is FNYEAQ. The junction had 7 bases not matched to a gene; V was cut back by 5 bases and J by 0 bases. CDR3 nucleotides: TGTGCCAGCAGCCTAGGGGACAGAGTCTCTGGGGCCAACGTCCTGACTTTC. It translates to CASSLGDRVSGANVLTF.

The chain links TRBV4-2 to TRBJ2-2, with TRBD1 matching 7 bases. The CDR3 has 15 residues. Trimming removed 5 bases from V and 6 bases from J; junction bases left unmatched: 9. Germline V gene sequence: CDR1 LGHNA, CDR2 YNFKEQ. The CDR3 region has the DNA TGTGCCAGCAGCTTAGCCGGGACAGTGTCCGGGGAGCTGTTTTTT. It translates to CASSLAGTVSGELFF.

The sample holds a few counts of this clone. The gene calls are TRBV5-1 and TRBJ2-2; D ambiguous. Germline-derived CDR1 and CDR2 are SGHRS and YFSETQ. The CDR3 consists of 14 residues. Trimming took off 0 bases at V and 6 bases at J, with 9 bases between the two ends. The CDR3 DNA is TGCGCCAGCAGCTTGGAACGGGTGCCCGGGGAGCTGTTTTTT. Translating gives CASSLERVPGELFF.

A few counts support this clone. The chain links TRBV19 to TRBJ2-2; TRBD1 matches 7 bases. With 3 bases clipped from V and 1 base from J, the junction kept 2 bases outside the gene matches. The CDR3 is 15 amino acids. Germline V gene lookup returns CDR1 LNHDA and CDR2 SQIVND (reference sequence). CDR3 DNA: TGTGCCAGTAGTATTCCAGGGGGGAACACCGGGGAGCTGTTTTTT. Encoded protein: CASSIPGGNTGELFF.

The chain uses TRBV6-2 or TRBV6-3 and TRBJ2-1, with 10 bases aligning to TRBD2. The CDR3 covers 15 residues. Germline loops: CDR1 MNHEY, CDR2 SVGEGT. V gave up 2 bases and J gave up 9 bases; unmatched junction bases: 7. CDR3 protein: CASSYGLAGVSEQFF. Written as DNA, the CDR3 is TGTGCCAGCAGTTACGGCCTAGCGGGAGTAAGTGAGCAGTTCTTC.

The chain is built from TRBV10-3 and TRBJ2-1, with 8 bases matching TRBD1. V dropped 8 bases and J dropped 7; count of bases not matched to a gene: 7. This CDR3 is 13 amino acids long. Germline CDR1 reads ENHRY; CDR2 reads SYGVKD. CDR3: CAIAGQVGNEQFF. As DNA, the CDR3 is TGTGCCATCGCGGGACAGGTAGGGAATGAGCAGTTCTTC.

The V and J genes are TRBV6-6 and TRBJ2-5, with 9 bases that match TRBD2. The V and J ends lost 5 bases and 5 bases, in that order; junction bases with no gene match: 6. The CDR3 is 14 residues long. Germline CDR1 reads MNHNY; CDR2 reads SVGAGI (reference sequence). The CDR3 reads CASSHGLATETQYF. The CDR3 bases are TGTGCCAGCAGTCATGGACTAGCGACGGAGACCCAGTACTTC.

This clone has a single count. CDR3: CASSLVSPQPQHF. The CDR3 nucleotides are TGTGCCAGCAGCTTAGTCAGTCCTCAGCCCCAGCATTTT. V is TRBV7-2 and J is TRBJ1-5; D remains unclear. The germline gives CDR1 SGHTA, CDR2 FQGNSA. Trimming stripped 1 base from V and 6 bases from J, with 7 bases between. The CDR3 is 13 residues long.

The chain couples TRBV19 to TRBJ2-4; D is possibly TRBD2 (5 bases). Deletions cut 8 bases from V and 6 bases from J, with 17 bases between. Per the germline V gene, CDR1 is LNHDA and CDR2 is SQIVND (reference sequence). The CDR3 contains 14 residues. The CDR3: CASLNSGETNIQYF. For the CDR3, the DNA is TGTGCCAGTCTCAATTCCGGGGAGACAAACATTCAGTACTTC.

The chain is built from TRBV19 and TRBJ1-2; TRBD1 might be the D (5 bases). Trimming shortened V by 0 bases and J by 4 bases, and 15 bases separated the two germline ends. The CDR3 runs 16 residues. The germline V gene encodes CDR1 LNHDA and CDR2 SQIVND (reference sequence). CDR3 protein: CASSIDAAGPGYGYTF. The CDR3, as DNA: TGTGCCAGTAGTATAGACGCGGCAGGGCCGGGCTATGGCTACACCTTC.

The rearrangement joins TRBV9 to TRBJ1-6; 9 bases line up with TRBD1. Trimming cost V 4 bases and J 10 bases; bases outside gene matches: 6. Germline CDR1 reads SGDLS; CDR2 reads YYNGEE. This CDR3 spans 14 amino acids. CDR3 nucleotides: TGTGCCAGCAGCCCGGGGACAGGGCAGTCACCCCTCCACTTT. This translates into CASSPGTGQSPLHF.

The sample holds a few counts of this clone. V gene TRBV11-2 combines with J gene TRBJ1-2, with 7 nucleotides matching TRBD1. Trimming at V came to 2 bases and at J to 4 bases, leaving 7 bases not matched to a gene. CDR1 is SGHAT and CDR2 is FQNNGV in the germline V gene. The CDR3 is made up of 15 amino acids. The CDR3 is CASSLSRGNIYGYTF. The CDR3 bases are TGTGCCAGCAGCTTATCCAGGGGGAACATCTATGGCTACACCTTC.

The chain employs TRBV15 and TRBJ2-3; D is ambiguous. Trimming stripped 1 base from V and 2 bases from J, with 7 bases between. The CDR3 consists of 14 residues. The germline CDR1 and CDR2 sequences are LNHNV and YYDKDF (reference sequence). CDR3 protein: CATSRGQVTDTQYF. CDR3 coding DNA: TGTGCCACCAGCAGAGGGCAGGTCACAGATACGCAGTATTTT.

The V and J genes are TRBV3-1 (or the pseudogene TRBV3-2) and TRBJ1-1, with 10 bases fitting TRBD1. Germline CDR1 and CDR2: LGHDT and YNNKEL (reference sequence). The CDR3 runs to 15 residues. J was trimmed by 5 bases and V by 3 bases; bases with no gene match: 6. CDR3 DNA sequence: TGTGCCAGCAGCCAGAGGACAGGGGGAGTTACTGAAGCTTTCTTT. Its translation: CASSQRTGGVTEAFF.

Here the CDR3 DNA reads TGTGCCAGCAGTTCAGGGATTTCCTACGAGCAGTACGTC. Translated, it gives CASSSGISYEQYV. This chain links TRBV7-8 with TRBJ2-7; tentatively, D is TRBD1 (5 bases). The CDR3 sequence is 13 residues long. Germline V gives CDR1 SGHVS, CDR2 FQNEAQ. V was clipped by 6 bases and J by 1 base, with 10 bases between them.

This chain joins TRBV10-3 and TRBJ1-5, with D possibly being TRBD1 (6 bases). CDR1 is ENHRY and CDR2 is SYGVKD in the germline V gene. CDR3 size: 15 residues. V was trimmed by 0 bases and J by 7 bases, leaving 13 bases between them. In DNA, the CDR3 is TGTGCCATCAGTGAGTCTGACAGGCTCCGGCAGCCCCAGCATTTT. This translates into CAISESDRLRQPQHF.

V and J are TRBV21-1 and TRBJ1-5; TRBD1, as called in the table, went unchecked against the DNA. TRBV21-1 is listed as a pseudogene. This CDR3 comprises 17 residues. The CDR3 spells CASSKAEIQGFNQPQHF. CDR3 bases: TGTGCCAGCAGCAAAGCAGAAATACAGGGTTTCAATCAGCCCCAGCATTTT.

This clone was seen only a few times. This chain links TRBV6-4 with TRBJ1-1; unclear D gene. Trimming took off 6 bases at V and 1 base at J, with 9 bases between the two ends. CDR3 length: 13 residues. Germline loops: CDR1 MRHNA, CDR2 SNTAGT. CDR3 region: CASSLRRNTEAFF. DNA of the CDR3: TGTGCCAGCAGCTTGAGGCGGAACACTGAAGCTTTCTTT.

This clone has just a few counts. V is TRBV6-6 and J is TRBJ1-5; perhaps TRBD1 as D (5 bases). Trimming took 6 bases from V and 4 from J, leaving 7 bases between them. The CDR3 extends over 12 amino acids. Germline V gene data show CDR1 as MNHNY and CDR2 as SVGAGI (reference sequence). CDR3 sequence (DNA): TGTGCCAGCAGCCGACAGAATCAGCCCCAGCATTTT. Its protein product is CASSRQNQPQHF.

The CDR3 coding sequence is TGCGCCAGCAGCCAAGCCCCAGGGAGGGCCGCAGATACGCAGTATTTT. Its translation is CASSQAPGRAADTQYF. The rearrangement joins TRBV4-3 to TRBJ2-3, with 7 bases identical to TRBD2. Germline V CDR1 and CDR2: LGHNA, YSLEER. Trimming cost V 1 base and J 4 bases; bases outside gene matches: 8. This CDR3 spans 16 amino acids.

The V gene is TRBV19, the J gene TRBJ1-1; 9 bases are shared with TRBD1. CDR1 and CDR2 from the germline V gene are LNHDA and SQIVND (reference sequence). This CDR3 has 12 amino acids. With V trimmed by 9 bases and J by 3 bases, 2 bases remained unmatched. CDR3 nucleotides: TGTGCCAGCCGGGACAGGGACACTGAAGCTTTCTTT. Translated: CASRDRDTEAFF.

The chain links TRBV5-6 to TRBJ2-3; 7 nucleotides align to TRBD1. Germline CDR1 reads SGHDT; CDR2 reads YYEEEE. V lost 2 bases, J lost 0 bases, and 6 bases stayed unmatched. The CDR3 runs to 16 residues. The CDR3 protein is CASSLKGQSSTDTQYF. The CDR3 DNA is TGTGCCAGCAGCTTAAAGGGACAGTCCAGCACAGATACGCAGTATTTT.

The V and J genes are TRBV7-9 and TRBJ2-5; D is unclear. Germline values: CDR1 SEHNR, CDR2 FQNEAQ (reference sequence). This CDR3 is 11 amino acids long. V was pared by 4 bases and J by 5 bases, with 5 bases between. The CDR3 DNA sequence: TGTGCCAGCAGCTCAGTTGAGACCCAGTACTTC. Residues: CASSSVETQYF. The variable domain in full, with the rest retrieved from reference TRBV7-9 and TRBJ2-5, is DTGVSQNPRHKITKRGQNVTFRCDPISEHNRLYWYRQTLGQGPEFLTYFQNEAQLEKSRLLSDRFSAERPKGSFSTLEIQRTEQGDSAMYLCASSSVETQYFGPGTRLLVL.

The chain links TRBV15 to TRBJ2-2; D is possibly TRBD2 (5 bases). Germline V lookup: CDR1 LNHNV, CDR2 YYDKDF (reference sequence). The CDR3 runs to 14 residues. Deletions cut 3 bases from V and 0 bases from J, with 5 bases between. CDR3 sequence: CATSREANTGELFF. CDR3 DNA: TGTGCCACCAGCAGGGAGGCGAACACCGGGGAGCTGTTTTTT.

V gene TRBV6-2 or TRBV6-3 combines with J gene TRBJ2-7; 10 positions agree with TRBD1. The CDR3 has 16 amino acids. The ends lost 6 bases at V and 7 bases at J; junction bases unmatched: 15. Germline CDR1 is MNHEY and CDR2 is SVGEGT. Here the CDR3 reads CASSLETKTGGGEQYV. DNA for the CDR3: TGTGCCAGCAGCCTGGAAACCAAGACAGGGGGCGGTGAGCAGTACGTC.